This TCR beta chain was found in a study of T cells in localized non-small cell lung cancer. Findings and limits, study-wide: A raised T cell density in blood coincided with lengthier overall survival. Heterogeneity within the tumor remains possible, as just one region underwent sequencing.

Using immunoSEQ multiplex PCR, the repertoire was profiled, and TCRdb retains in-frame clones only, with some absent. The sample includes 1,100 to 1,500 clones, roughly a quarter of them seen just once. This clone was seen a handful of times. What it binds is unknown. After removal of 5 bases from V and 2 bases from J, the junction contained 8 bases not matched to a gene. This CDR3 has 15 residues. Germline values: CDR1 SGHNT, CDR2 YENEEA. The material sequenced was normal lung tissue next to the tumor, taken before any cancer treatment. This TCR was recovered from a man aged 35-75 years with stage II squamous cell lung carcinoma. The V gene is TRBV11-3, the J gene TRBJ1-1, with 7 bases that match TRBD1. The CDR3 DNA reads TGTGCCAGCAGCATCGGGGACAGCGTCAACACTGAAGCTTTCTTT. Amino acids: CASSIGDSVNTEAFF. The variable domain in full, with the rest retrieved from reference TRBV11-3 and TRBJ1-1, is EAGVVQSPRYKIIEKKQPVAFWCNPISGHNTLYWYLQNLGQGPELLIRYENEEAVDDSQLPKDRFSAERLKGVDSTLKIQPAELGDSAVYLCASSIGDSVNTEAFFGQGTRLTVV.